This T cell receptor beta chain was sequenced for a study of blood T cell repertoires in COVID-19. In germline, CDR1 is KGHSH, CDR2 LQKENI. The CDR3 loop spans 14 amino acids. V shed 11 bases and J shed 0 bases, with 13 bases lying between them. Method: immunoSEQ multiplex PCR; TCRdb's copy keeps in-frame clones and lacks some. There are 95,000 to 100,000 clones in the sample; around 87% occur only once, and 9.5% to 13% lies in the top ten. This sequence was found in a woman aged 25 to 39 with acute or convalescent COVID-19. The sequenced material came from peripheral blood. V and J are TRBV18 and TRBJ2-2, with D perhaps TRBD1 (5 bases). The CDR3 sequence: CASMGQANTGELFF. Here the CDR3 DNA reads TGTGCCTCCATGGGGCAGGCGAACACCGGGGAGCTGTTTTTT. The full variable domain, with the rest looked up from reference TRBV18 and TRBJ2-2, is NAGVMQNPRHLVRRRGQEARLRCSPMKGHSHVYWYRQLPEEGLKFMVYLQKENIIDESGMPKERFSAEFPKEGPSILRIQQVVRGDSAAYFCASMGQANTGELFFGEGSRLTVL.